This T cell receptor (beta chain) was retrieved from a study of T cell responses to AZD1222 COVID-19 vaccine. Study-wide context: Pooling of second doses given at about 4 or about 12 weeks was done. Study results and limitations: White British ancestry dominated among donors, who included more females, and clonal diversity was possibly underestimated. No repertoire was sampled before or during the peak T cell response, only after it. Seropositivity was recorded at baseline in only a handful of AZD1222 recipients.

Germline V CDR1 and CDR2: MNHEY, SMNVEV (reference sequence). Losses at the gene ends were 8 bases for V and 4 bases for J; bases not matched to a gene: 11. The CDR3 is 15 amino acids. Clones were read by immunoSEQ multiplex PCR, and TCRdb kept only the in-frame ones, dropping some. The sample has fewer than 85,000 clones; about 91% are singletons. Remarks on this clone: Its specificity is unknown.

The rearrangement joins TRBV27 to TRBJ2-1; the match to TRBD2 covers 7 bases. The receptor was isolated from an adult in good health. The source material was peripheral blood, sampled on day 0 of AZD1222 vaccination. The CDR3: CASLSPGLPYNEQFF. The CDR3 nucleotides read TGTGCCAGCCTCAGTCCGGGACTACCTTACAATGAGCAGTTCTTC.